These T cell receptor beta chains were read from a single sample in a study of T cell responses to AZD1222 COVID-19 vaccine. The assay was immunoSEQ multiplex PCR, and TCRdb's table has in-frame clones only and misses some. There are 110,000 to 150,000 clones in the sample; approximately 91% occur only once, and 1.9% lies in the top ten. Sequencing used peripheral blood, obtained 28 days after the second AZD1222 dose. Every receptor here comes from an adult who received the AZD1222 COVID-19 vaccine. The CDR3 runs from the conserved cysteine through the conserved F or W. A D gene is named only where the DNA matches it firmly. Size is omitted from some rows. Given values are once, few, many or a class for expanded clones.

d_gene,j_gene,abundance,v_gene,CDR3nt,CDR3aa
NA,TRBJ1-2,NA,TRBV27,TGTGCCAGCAGTTTAGAAGCGGGGGGCCCTAACTATGGCTACACCTTC,CASSLEAGGPNYGYTF
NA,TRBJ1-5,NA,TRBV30,TGTGCCTGGACAGAGGACAGCTATCAGCCCCAGCATTTT,CAWTEDSYQPQHF
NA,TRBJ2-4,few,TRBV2,TGTGCCAGCAGTCCTAGGGCAGAGAACATTCAGTACTTC,CASSPRAENIQYF
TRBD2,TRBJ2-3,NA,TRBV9,TGTGCCAGCAGCGTAACCGGGACTAGCGGGGGCACAGATACGCAGTATTTT,CASSVTGTSGGTDTQYF
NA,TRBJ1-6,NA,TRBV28,TGTGCCAGCAGTTCCGGGTCGTGGGAGGCCCTCCACTTT,CASSSGSWEALHF
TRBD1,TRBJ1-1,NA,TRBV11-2,TGTGCCAGCAGCAGGGACAGGGCCACTGAAGCTTTCTTT,CASSRDRATEAFF
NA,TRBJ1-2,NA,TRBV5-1,TGCGCCAGCAGCTTGGGGGCCAGCACCGCTAACTATGGCTACACCTTC,CASSLGASTANYGYTF
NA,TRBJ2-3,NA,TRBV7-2,TGTGCCAGCAGCTTATCGTCGGTCACAGATACGCAGTATTTT,CASSLSSVTDTQYF
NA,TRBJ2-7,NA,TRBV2,TGTGCCAGCAGTGAAGCGGGGGGACAAGACTACGAGCAGTACTTC,CASSEAGGQDYEQYF
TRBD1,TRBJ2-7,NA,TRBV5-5,TGTGCCAGCAGCCACGGGACAGGGGGTGACTACCCCTACGAGCAGTACTTC,CASSHGTGGDYPYEQYF
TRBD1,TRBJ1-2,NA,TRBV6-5,TGTGCCAGCAGCCAATCGACAGGGTCTGGCTACACCTTC,CASSQSTGSGYTF
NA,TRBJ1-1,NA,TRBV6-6,TGTGCCAGCAGCCCCCCGGGTGGGCCCACTGAAGCTTTCTTT,CASSPPGGPTEAFF
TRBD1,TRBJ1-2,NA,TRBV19,TGTGCCAGCCAAACGGGACAGGGGTTTGGCTACACCTTC,CASQTGQGFGYTF
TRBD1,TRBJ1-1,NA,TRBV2,TGTGCCAGCAGCCGGGACAGGGCGAATGCTGAAGCTTTCTTT,CASSRDRANAEAFF
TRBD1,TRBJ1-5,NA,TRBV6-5,TGTGCCAGCGGGGGGGACAGGGCCAATCAGCCCCAGCATTTT,CASGGDRANQPQHF
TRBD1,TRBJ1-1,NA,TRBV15,TGTGCCACCAGCACCTCAAGACAGGGAGGCACTGAAGCTTTCTTT,CATSTSRQGGTEAFF
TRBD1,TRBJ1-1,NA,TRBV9,TGTGCCAGCAGCAAGGACAGGTTTACTGAAGCTTTCTTT,CASSKDRFTEAFF
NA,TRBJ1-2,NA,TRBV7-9,TGTGCCAGCAGCCGGGACAAGTTGAGCTACACCTTC,CASSRDKLSYTF
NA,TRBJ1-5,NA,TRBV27,TGTGCCAGCAGTTTATCGTGGGGAGGGAATCAGCCCCAGCATTTT,CASSLSWGGNQPQHF
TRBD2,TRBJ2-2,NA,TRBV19,TGTGCCAGTAGCCTAGCGGGAGTGTTGACCGGGGAGCTGTTTTTT,CASSLAGVLTGELFF
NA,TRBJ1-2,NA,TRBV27,TGTGCCAGCAGTTTCCGGCAGGGCGATGGCTACACCTTC,CASSFRQGDGYTF
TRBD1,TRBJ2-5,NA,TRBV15,TGTGCCACCAGCGTGAGGGCAGGGGGCCAAGAGACCCAGTACTTC,CATSVRAGGQETQYF
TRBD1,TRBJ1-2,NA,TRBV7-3,TGTGCCAGCAGCTCTAGGACAGGGGGCGGCTACACCTTC,CASSSRTGGGYTF
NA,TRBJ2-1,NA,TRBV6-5,TGTGCCAGCAGTCACCGGAGGGGGGAGTACAATGAGCAGTTCTTC,CASSHRRGEYNEQFF
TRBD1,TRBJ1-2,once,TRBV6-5,TGTGCCAGCAGCCTCAGTACAGGACAGGCTAGTGGCTACACCTTC,CASSLSTGQASGYTF
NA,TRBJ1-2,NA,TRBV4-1,TGCGCCAGCAGCCAAGATCCAGCGTACAACTATGGCTACACCTTC,CASSQDPAYNYGYTF
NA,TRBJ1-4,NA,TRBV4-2,TGTGCCAGCAGCCAAGATGGGGCAGGACGGACTAATGAAAAACTGTTTTTT,CASSQDGAGRTNEKLFF
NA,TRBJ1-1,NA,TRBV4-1,TGCGCCAGCAGCCAAGGTCGGGGTATATACAACACTGAAGCTTTCTTT,CASSQGRGIYNTEAFF
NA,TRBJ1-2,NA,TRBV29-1,TGCAGCGCCCCTCGTGGGTCCGGGTATACGGGCTACACCTTC,CSAPRGSGYTGYTF